The clone carrying this TCR beta chain was observed a few times. The data belong to a study of response to subunit inactivated influenza vaccine. Each CDR3 protein is one row after TCRdb ran MiXCR on the RT-PCR reads. This table holds around 540,000 distinct CDR3 sequences, approximately 12% found once. V was cut by 0 bases and J by 1 base, with 12 bases left in between. The germline gives CDR1 LGHNA, CDR2 YSLEER. This CDR3 comprises 16 residues. The chain recombines TRBV4-3 with TRBJ1-1; D unresolved. This specimen consisted of PBMCs from blood, obtained on the day of vaccination. The clonotype was recovered from a man aged 50-59 years who received an inactivated influenza vaccine. Here the CDR3 reads CASSQDWYGGNTEAFF. In nucleotides, the CDR3 is TGCGCCAGCAGCCAAGATTGGTATGGAGGGAACACTGAAGCTTTCTTT.